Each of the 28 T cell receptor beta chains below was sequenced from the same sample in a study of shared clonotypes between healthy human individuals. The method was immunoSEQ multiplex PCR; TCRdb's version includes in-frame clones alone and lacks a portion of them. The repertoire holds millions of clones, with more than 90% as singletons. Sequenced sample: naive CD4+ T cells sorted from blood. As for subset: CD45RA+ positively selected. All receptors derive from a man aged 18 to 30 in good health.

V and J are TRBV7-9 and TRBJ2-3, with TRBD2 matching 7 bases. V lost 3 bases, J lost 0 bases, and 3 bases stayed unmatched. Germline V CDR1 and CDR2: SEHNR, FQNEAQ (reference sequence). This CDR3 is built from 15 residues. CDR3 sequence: CASSFRGLSTDTQYF. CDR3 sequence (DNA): TGTGCCAGCAGCTTCCGGGGACTAAGCACAGATACGCAGTATTTT.

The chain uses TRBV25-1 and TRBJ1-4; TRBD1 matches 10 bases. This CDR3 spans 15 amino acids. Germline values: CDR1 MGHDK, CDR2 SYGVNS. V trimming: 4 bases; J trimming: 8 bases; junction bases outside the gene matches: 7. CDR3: CASSVGDRGLEKLFF. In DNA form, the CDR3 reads TGTGCCAGCAGTGTTGGGGACAGGGGATTAGAAAAACTGTTTTTT.

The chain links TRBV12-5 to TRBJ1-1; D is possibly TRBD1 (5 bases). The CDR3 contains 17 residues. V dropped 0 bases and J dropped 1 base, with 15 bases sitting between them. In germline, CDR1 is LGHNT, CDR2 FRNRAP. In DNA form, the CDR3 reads TGTGCTAGTGGTTTGGTCAGGGTCCATCTAAAGAACACTGAAGCTTTCTTT. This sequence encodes CASGLVRVHLKNTEAFF.

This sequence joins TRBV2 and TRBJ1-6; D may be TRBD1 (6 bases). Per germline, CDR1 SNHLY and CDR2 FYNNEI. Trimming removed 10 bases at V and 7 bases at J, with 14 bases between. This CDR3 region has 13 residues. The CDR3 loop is CATTGAPNSPLHF. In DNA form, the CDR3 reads TGTGCCACCACGGGGGCCCCAAATTCACCCCTCCACTTT. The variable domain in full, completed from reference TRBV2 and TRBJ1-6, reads EPEVTQTPSHQVTQMGQEVILRCVPISNHLYFYWYRQILGQKVEFLVSFYNNEISEKSEIFDDQFSVERPDGSNFTLKIRSTKLEDSAMYFCATTGAPNSPLHFGNGTRLTVT.

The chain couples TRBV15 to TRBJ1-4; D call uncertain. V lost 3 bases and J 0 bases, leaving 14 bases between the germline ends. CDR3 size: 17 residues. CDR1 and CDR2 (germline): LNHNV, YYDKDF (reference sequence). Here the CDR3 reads CATSRKLNRATNEKLFF. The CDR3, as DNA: TGTGCCACCAGCAGGAAACTTAATAGGGCAACTAATGAAAAACTGTTTTTT.

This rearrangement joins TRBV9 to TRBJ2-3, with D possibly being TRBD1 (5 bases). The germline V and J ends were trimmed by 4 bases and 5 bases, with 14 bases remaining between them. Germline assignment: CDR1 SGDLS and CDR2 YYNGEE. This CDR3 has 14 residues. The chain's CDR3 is CASSFGSGKDTQYF. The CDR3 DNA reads TGTGCCAGCAGCTTCGGCTCAGGGAAAGATACGCAGTATTTT. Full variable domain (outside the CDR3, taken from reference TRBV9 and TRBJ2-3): DSGVTQTPKHLITATGQRVTLRCSPRSGDLSVYWYQQSLDQGLQFLIQYYNGEERAKGNILERFSAQQFPDLHSELNLSSLELGDSALYFCASSFGSGKDTQYFGPGTRLTVL.

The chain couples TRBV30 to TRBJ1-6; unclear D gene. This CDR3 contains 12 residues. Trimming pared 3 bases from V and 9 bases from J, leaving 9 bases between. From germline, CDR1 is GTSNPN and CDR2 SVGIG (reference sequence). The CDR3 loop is CAWRITASPLHF. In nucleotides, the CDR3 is TGTGCCTGGAGAATTACAGCTTCACCCCTCCACTTT.

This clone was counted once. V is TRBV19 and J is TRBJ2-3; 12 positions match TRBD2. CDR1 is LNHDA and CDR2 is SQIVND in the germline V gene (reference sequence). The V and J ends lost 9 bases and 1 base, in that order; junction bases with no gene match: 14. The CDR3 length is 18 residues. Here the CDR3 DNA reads TGTGCCAGCTCGACTAGCGGGGGCCGGAACTATCGCACAGATACGCAGTATTTT. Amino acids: CASSTSGGRNYRTDTQYF.

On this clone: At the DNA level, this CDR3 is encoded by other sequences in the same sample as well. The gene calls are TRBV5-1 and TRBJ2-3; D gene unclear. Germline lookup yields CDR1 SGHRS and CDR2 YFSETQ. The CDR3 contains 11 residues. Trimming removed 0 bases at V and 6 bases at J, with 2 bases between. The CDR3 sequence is CASSLEDTQYF. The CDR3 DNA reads TGCGCCAGCAGCTTGGAGGATACGCAGTATTTT.

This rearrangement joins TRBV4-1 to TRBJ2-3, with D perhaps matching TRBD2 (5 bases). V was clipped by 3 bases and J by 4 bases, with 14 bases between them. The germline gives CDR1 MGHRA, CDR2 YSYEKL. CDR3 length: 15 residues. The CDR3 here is CASSQSLAPPDTQYF. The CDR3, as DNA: TGCGCCAGCAGCCAGTCATTAGCGCCACCAGATACGCAGTATTTT.

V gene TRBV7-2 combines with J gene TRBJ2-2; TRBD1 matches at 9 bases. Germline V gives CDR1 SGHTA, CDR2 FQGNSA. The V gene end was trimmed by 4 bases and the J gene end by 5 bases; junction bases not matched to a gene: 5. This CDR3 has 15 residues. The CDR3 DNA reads TGTGCCAGCAGCTCGGGACAGGGAAGGACCGGGGAGCTGTTTTTT. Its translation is CASSSGQGRTGELFF.

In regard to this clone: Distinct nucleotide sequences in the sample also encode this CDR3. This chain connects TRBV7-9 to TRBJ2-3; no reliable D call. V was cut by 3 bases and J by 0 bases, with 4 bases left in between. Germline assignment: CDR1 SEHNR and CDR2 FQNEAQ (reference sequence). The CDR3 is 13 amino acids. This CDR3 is CASSLASTDTQYF. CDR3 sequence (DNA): TGTGCCAGCAGCTTGGCTAGCACAGATACGCAGTATTTT.

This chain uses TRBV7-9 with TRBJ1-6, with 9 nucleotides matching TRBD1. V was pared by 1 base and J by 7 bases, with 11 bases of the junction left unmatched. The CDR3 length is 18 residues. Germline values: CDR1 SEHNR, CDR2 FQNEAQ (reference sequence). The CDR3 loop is CASSLVLFDRGFNSPLHF. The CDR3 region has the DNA TGTGCCAGCAGCTTAGTTCTTTTCGACAGGGGGTTCAATTCACCCCTCCACTTT.

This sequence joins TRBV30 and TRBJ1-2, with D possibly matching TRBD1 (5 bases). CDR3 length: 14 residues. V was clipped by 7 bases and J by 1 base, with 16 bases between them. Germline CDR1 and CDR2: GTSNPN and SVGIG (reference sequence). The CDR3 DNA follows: TGTGCCTCGTTTGGGGGACTCAGTAACTATGGCTACACCTTC. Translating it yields CASFGGLSNYGYTF.

In DNA, the CDR3 is TGTGCCAGCAGCTTAGAACTAGCGGGAGTACATGAGCAGTTCTTC. Translated, it gives CASSLELAGVHEQFF. J is TRBJ2-1 and V is TRBV11-3, with 11 bases lining up with TRBD2. V gave up 0 bases and J gave up 8 bases; unmatched junction bases: 3. The CDR3 totals 15 residues. Germline V gene lookup returns CDR1 SGHNT and CDR2 YENEEA.

The CDR3 DNA sequence: TGCGCCAGCAGCCAAGGGGTACAGATTATGAACACTGAAGCTTTCTTT. Amino acid sequence: CASSQGVQIMNTEAFF. The chain couples TRBV4-1 to TRBJ1-1, with unresolved D. The CDR3 contains 16 residues. Per the germline V gene, CDR1 is MGHRA and CDR2 is YSYEKL. V was trimmed by 1 base and J by 0 bases, leaving 12 bases between them.

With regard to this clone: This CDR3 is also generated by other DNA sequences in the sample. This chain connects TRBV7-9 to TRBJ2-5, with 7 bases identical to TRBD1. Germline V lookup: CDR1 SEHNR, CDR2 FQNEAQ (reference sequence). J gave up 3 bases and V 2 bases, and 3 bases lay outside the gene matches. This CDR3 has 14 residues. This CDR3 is CASSLTQGKETQYF. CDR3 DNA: TGTGCCAGCAGCTTAACACAGGGGAAAGAGACCCAGTACTTC.

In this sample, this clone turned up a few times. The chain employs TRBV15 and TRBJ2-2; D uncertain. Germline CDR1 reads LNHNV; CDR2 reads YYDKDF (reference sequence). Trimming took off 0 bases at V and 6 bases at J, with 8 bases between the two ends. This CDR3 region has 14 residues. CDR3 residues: CATSRDRSSGELFF. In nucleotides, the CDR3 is TGTGCCACCAGCAGAGATCGTAGCTCCGGGGAGCTGTTTTTT.

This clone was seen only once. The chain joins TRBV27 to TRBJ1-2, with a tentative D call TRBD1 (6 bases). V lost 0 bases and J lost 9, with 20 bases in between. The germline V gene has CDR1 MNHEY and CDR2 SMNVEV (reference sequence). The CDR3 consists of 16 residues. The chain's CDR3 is CASSLSGETGRLSYTF. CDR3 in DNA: TGTGCCAGCAGTTTATCAGGGGAGACAGGTCGGTTGAGCTACACCTTC.

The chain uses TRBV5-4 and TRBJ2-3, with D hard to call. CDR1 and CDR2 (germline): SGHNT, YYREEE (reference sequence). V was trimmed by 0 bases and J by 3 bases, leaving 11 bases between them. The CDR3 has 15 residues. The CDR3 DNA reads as TGTGCCAGCAGCTTGGTGGGCAGAACAACAGATACGCAGTATTTT. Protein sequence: CASSLVGRTTDTQYF. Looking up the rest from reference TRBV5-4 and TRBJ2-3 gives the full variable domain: ETGVTQSPTHLIKTRGQQVTLRCSSQSGHNTVSWYQQALGQGPQFIFQYYREEENGRGNFPPRFSGLQFPNYSSELNVNALELDDSALYLCASSLVGRTTDTQYFGPGTRLTVL.

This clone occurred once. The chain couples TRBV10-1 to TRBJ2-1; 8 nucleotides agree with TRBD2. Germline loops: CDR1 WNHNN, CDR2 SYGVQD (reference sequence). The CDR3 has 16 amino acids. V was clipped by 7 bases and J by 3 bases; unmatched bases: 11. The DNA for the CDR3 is TGCGCCAGCACCTCACCGGGAGGGCCAATCTACAATGAGCAGTTCTTC. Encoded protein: CASTSPGGPIYNEQFF.

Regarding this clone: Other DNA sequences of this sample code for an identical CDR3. CDR3 sequence reads: CASGLGLAETDTQYF. In nucleotides, the CDR3 is TGTGCTAGTGGCCTTGGACTAGCCGAGACAGATACGCAGTATTTT. The gene calls are TRBV12-5 and TRBJ2-3; 8 bases line up with TRBD2. Germline CDR1 LGHNT, CDR2 FRNRAP. The CDR3 is 15 residues long. After removal of 6 bases from V and 3 bases from J, the junction contained 8 bases not matched to a gene.

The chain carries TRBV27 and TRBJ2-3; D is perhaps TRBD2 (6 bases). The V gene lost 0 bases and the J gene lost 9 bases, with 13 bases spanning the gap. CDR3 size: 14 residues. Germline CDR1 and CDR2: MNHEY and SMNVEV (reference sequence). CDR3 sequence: CASSLSGGFDTQYF. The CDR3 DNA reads TGTGCCAGCAGTTTATCGGGGGGATTTGACACGCAGTATTTT.

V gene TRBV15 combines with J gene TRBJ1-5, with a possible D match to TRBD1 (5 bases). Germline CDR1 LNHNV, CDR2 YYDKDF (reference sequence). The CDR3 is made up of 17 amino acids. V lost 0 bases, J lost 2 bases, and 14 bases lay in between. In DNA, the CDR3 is TGTGCCACCAGCAGAGATTATGAAGGGGTTCGCAATCAGCCCCAGCATTTT. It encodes CATSRDYEGVRNQPQHF.

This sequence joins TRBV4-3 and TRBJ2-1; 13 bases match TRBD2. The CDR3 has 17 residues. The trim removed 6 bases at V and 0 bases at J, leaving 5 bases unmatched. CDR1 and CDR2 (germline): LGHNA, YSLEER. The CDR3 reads CASRRGLAGSSYNEQFF. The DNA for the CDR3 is TGCGCCAGCAGGAGGGGACTAGCGGGGAGCTCCTACAATGAGCAGTTCTTC.

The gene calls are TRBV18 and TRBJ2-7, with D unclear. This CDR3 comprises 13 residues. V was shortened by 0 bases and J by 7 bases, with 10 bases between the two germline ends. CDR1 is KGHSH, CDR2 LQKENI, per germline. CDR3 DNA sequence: TGTGCCAGCTCACCACCGGTTAATAGGGAGCAGTACTTC. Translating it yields CASSPPVNREQYF.

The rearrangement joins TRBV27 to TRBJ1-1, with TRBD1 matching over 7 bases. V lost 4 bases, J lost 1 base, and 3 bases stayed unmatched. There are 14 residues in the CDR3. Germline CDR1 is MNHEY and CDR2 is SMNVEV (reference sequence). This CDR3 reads CASSSGQTNTEAFF. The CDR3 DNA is TGTGCCAGCAGTTCGGGACAGACGAACACTGAAGCTTTCTTT.

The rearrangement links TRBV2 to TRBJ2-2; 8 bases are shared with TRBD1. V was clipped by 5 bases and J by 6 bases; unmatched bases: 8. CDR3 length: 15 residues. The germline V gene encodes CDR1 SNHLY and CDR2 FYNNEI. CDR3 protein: CASSTGQGGAGELFF. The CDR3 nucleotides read TGTGCCAGCAGTACCGGACAGGGTGGGGCCGGGGAGCTGTTTTTT.